The T cell receptor (beta chain) described here comes from a study of human T cells and chemical hapten exposure (TCRdb year 2021). Looking at the study overall: Libraries were pooled for sequencing, and variation in per-sample TCR yields was attributed mainly to small differences in library volumes within the pool. This study followed changes in the peripheral blood TCR repertoire in vivo during primary and secondary sensitization of alopecia patients to the hapten diphenylcyclopropenone (DPC). Both TCR alpha and TCR beta chains were sequenced from each blood RNA sample. On the study overall, not on this receptor specifically: DPC sensitization did not change the number of TCRs with a frequency above 1 in 1000, and there was no evidence of changes in global repertoire structure. Repeated subsampling changed both the strength of the expansion versus patch-test correlation and the threshold at which that correlation became significant.

Library method: 5' RACE. The sequencer was an Illumina MiSeq. During library preparation, unique molecular identifiers were attached to individual cDNA molecules so that TCRs could be counted in a quantitative, reproducible way. In the source study's methods: A median of roughly 100,000 TCRs per sample was observed, with a range of roughly 23,224 to 700,000. The Decombinator software suite was used to annotate the V, J and CDR3 of the TCR reads. For the PS versus PT1 abundance plots, all samples were subsampled to the same number of TCRs (28,000). TCRs were defined as expanded if absent before sensitization and observed at least eight times at the 2-week time point. TCRdb cleaned the public reads at Q25 with fastp, built clones with MiXCR and kept in-frame beta chains. Each record represents a unique CDR3 protein, reported with the most common genes and DNA among its rows. Clone size and V and J calls follow TCRdb, not the original study. Within this sample are about 140,000 distinct CDR3 sequences, with 4.1% of them counted one time only. The biggest ten clones account for over 1.1% of the sample.

Total RNA was extracted from unfractionated whole blood that had been collected in Tempus Blood RNA tubes. As TCR sequencing controls, four or five healthy volunteers were used, with blood taken at day 0, 2 weeks and 6 weeks. This clonotype was observed many times. Its antigen remains unidentified. Qualities for individual bases were not recorded, and no much larger clone is one base off. The sequence was collected from a female donor in good health.

The DNA reads as follows: TGCAGCGTTGTTGGGAAGACACCTACCTACGAGCAGTACTTC. Its translation is CSVVGKTPTYEQYF. The rearrangement joined TRBV29-1 to TRBJ2-7; no D gene is confidently identified. The CDR3 measures 14 amino acids from cysteine to phenylalanine. CDR3 DNA only is kept here, 42 bases in frame from base 1. V loses 4 bases, J loses 2 bases, and the germline ends lie 15 bases apart. CDR1 SQVTM and CDR2 ANQGSEA are derived from the germline V gene.